These 32 T cell receptor beta chains were all obtained from the same sample, sequenced in a study of response to subunit inactivated influenza vaccine. TCRdb recomputed calls from the RT-PCR reads with MiXCR, one row per CDR3 protein. The profile shows approximately 170,000 distinct CDR3 sequences, approximately 15% of them singletons. The sequencing here drew on CD8+ T cells sorted from PBMCs, taken roughly 5 days after vaccination. The receptors come from a man aged 45-65 years who received an inactivated influenza vaccine.

The chain uses TRBV7-9 and TRBJ1-2, with D perhaps matching TRBD1 (5 bases). The V end lost 11 bases, the J end lost 6 bases, and 19 bases lay between the germline ends. The germline CDR1 and CDR2 sequences are SEHNR and FQNEAQ (reference sequence). The CDR3 is 13 amino acids. The CDR3 sequence: CAVGPRARDGYTF. CDR3 DNA sequence: TGTGCCGTCGGTCCCAGGGCGCGGGATGGCTACACCTTC. Full variable domain (remainder filled in from reference TRBV7-9 and TRBJ1-2): DTGVSQNPRHKITKRGQNVTFRCDPISEHNRLYWYRQTLGQGPEFLTYFQNEAQLEKSRLLSDRFSAERPKGSFSTLEIQRTEQGDSAMYLCAVGPRARDGYTFGSGTRLTVV.

J is TRBJ2-7 and V is TRBV6-1; 7 bases are shared with TRBD2. J was trimmed by 2 bases and V by 6 bases; bases with no gene match: 10. Germline CDR1 MNHNS, CDR2 SASEGT. The CDR3 has 15 amino acids. The CDR3, as DNA: TGTGCCAGCAGCCCAAGCCTAGCGGATACCTACGAGCAGTACTTC. It translates to CASSPSLADTYEQYF.

The chain employs TRBV7-3 and TRBJ2-5; no firm D call. V shed 2 bases and J shed 4 bases, with 5 bases lying between them. The CDR3 sequence is 12 residues long. CDR1 and CDR2 from the germline V gene are SGHTA and FQGTGA. In DNA form, the CDR3 reads TGTGCCAGCAGCTTACCTGGAGAGACCCAGTACTTC. This gives the protein CASSLPGETQYF.

The chain is built from TRBV24-1 and TRBJ2-2, with 8 bases aligning to TRBD1. The junction had 5 bases not matched to a gene; V was cut back by 4 bases and J by 2 bases. CDR1 KGHDR and CDR2 SFDVKD come from the germline V gene. CDR3 size: 16 residues. This chain's CDR3 is CATSDPDRGNTGELFF. The DNA for the CDR3 is TGTGCCACCAGTGACCCTGACAGGGGTAACACCGGGGAGCTGTTTTTT.

The chain uses TRBV7-9 and TRBJ2-1; 7 nucleotides agree with TRBD2. CDR3 length: 12 amino acids. Germline assignment: CDR1 SEHNR and CDR2 FQNEAQ (reference sequence). Losses at the gene ends were 7 bases for V and 10 bases for J; bases not matched to a gene: 7. The CDR3 spells CASTRLAREQFF. The CDR3 region has the DNA TGTGCCAGCACCCGACTAGCACGGGAGCAGTTCTTC. The full variable domain, its missing parts supplied by reference TRBV7-9 and TRBJ2-1, is DTGVSQNPRHKITKRGQNVTFRCDPISEHNRLYWYRQTLGQGPEFLTYFQNEAQLEKSRLLSDRFSAERPKGSFSTLEIQRTEQGDSAMYLCASTRLAREQFFGPGTRLTVL.

CDR3 residues: CASSPLAGRNNEQFF. The CDR3 DNA reads as TGTGCCAGCAGTCCACTAGCGGGAAGGAACAATGAGCAGTTCTTC. The V and J genes are TRBV28 and TRBJ2-1, with 10 bases matching TRBD2. Germline assignment: CDR1 MDHEN and CDR2 SYDVKM. Germline trimming cut 5 bases from V and 5 bases from J; bases unmatched to any gene: 6. CDR3 size: 15 residues.

This rearrangement joins TRBV6-5 to TRBJ2-2; 11 bases are a match to TRBD1. V was pared by 2 bases and J by 3 bases, with 2 bases of the junction left unmatched. The germline V gene encodes CDR1 MNHEY and CDR2 SVGAGI. The CDR3 length is 16 residues. The CDR3 DNA is TGTGCCAGCAGTTACGGGACAGGGGGGGACACCGGGGAGCTGTTTTTT. This sequence encodes CASSYGTGGDTGELFF.

This clonotype has ten or more counts. The rearrangement joins TRBV27 to TRBJ2-1; perhaps D is TRBD1 or TRBD2 (5 bases each). Between the trimmed V and J ends, which lost 4 bases and 4 bases, there was a span of 8 bases. Germline V gene lookup returns CDR1 MNHEY and CDR2 SMNVEV (reference sequence). CDR3 size: 13 residues. CDR3 in DNA: TGTGCCAGCAGTTGGGGGTTTTACAATGAGCAGTTCTTC. It specifies CASSWGFYNEQFF.

This clonotype has a handful of counts. V gene TRBV7-9 combines with J gene TRBJ2-3, with a possible D match to TRBD2 (5 bases). Per germline, CDR1 SEHNR and CDR2 FQNEAQ (reference sequence). V was cut by 6 bases and J by 0 bases, with 13 bases left in between. The CDR3 contains 15 residues. The CDR3 here is CASRWIAPSTDTQYF. The CDR3 DNA sequence: TGTGCCAGCAGGTGGATAGCGCCCAGCACAGATACGCAGTATTTT. The full variable domain, rest sourced from reference TRBV7-9 and TRBJ2-3, is DTGVSQNPRHKITKRGQNVTFRCDPISEHNRLYWYRQTLGQGPEFLTYFQNEAQLEKSRLLSDRFSAERPKGSFSTLEIQRTEQGDSAMYLCASRWIAPSTDTQYFGPGTRLTVL.

This chain joins TRBV12-3 or TRBV12-4 and TRBJ1-2; no definite D call. Trimming shortened V by 6 bases and J by 8 bases, and 16 bases separated the two germline ends. The CDR3 covers 13 residues. The CDR3, as DNA: TGTGCCAGCAGCCCCACAAGGACTTGGGGCTACACCTTC. Its translation is CASSPTRTWGYTF.

The chain recombines TRBV27 with TRBJ1-5; TRBD1 aligns across 9 bases. Trimming removed 4 bases from V and 3 bases from J; junction bases left unmatched: 1. Looked up from germline, CDR1 is MNHEY and CDR2 is SMNVEV (reference sequence). The CDR3 runs to 14 residues. CDR3 sequence: CASSWTGDNQPQHF. CDR3 in DNA: TGTGCCAGCAGTTGGACAGGGGACAATCAGCCCCAGCATTTT.

The table lists this clonotype with many counts. V is TRBV4-1 and J is TRBJ1-6; TRBD1 is a possible D gene (6 bases). The germline gives CDR1 MGHRA, CDR2 YSYEKL. Trimming removed 5 bases at V and 6 bases at J, with 14 bases between. The CDR3 is made up of 15 amino acids. In DNA form, the CDR3 reads TGCGCCAGCAGCGAACGGGACACCTCTAATTCACCCCTCCACTTT. Its translation: CASSERDTSNSPLHF.

A few counts support this clonotype. The V and J genes are TRBV6-5 and TRBJ2-2; the D is unclear. The CDR3 has 17 amino acids. Germline V CDR1 and CDR2: MNHEY, SVGAGI. V was shortened by 2 bases and J by 6 bases, with 19 bases between the two germline ends. The chain's CDR3 is CASSYVLNPPSSGELFF. The CDR3, as DNA: TGTGCCAGCAGTTACGTTTTAAACCCCCCCTCGTCCGGGGAGCTGTTTTTT.

A few counts support this clonotype. The chain uses TRBV9 and TRBJ1-2; no definite D call. This CDR3 has 14 amino acids. Germline-derived CDR1 and CDR2 are SGDLS and YYNGEE. The V gene lost 3 bases and the J gene lost 3 bases, with 12 bases spanning the gap. The CDR3 DNA reads as TGTGCCAGCAGCGCGCAGGACGGATACTATGGCTACACCTTC. Its translation: CASSAQDGYYGYTF.

V gene TRBV6-2 or TRBV6-3 combines with J gene TRBJ1-2; possibly TRBD1 for D (5 bases). Per germline, CDR1 MNHEY and CDR2 SVGEGT. CDR3 length equals 14 residues. V gave up 0 bases and J gave up 6 bases, with 11 bases separating them. CDR3 region: CASSYSSRENGYTF. CDR3 sequence (DNA): TGTGCCAGCAGTTACTCTTCCAGGGAGAATGGCTACACCTTC.

This clonotype was seen a few times. The chain is built from TRBV7-9 and TRBJ1-1; 7 nucleotides match TRBD1. CDR1 is SEHNR, CDR2 FQNEAQ, per germline (reference sequence). The CDR3 is 17 amino acids. Unmatched junction bases numbered 16, after V lost 5 bases and J lost 4 bases. Written as DNA, the CDR3 is TGTGCCAGCAGCCTCCCGAGACAGGGCGGGGACTTCACTGAAGCTTTCTTT. Protein: CASSLPRQGGDFTEAFF.

This clonotype was seen only a few times. J is TRBJ2-7 and V is TRBV18, with D perhaps matching TRBD1 (5 bases). CDR3 length: 13 amino acids. Trimming shortened V by 0 bases and J by 2 bases, and 5 bases separated the two germline ends. Germline V gives CDR1 KGHSH, CDR2 LQKENI. For the CDR3, the DNA is TGTGCCAGCTCACCACCGGACACCTACGAGCAGTACTTC. It yields the protein CASSPPDTYEQYF.

This clonotype was seen more than once but under ten times. The V and J genes are TRBV3-1 and TRBJ2-1, with a possible D match to TRBD2 (6 bases). Deletions cut 0 bases from V and 5 bases from J, with 11 bases between. Germline V gene sequence: CDR1 LGHDT, CDR2 YNNKEL (reference sequence). The length of the CDR3 is 15 residues. In DNA form, the CDR3 reads TGTGCCAGCAGCCAAGAGGGTAGCGGCCACAATGAGCAGTTCTTC. This sequence encodes CASSQEGSGHNEQFF.

This chain links TRBV20-1 with TRBJ2-3; no clear D. CDR3 length equals 13 residues. The ends were cut back, 1 base at V and 1 base at J, with 6 bases in the middle. CDR1 and CDR2 from the germline V gene are DFQATT and SNEGSKA (reference sequence). The CDR3 coding sequence is TGCAGTGCTAGAGTGGCGGGCACAGATACGCAGTATTTT. Its translation: CSARVAGTDTQYF.

This clonotype has a handful of counts. The genes are TRBV12-3 or TRBV12-4 and TRBJ1-5; TRBD1 matches 11 bases. This CDR3 spans 14 amino acids. With 6 bases clipped from V and 6 bases from J, the junction kept 4 bases outside the gene matches. The CDR3: CASRDRGLGQPQHF. In nucleotides, the CDR3 is TGTGCCAGCAGGGACAGGGGGCTAGGTCAGCCCCAGCATTTT.

The V gene is TRBV25-1, the J gene TRBJ2-5; either TRBD1 or TRBD2 may fit D (5 bases each). Per the germline V gene, CDR1 is MGHDK and CDR2 is SYGVNS. This CDR3 has 14 amino acids. Trimming took off 9 bases at V and 0 bases at J, with 14 bases between the two ends. The chain's CDR3 is CASRRDGYQETQYF. In DNA form, the CDR3 reads TGTGCCAGTCGAAGGGACGGGTACCAAGAGACCCAGTACTTC.

This chain joins TRBV5-1 and TRBJ2-1, with TRBD2 as a possible D gene (6 bases). CDR1 and CDR2 from the germline V gene are SGHRS and YFSETQ. Trimming took off 1 base at V and 0 bases at J, with 14 bases between the two ends. CDR3 size: 17 residues. The CDR3 DNA reads as TGCGCCAGCAGCTTGCGGGGCGGGATTAGCTCCTACAATGAGCAGTTCTTC. It is translated as CASSLRGGISSYNEQFF.

This clonotype has ten or more counts. The rearrangement joins TRBV4-2 to TRBJ2-1; 7 bases are shared with TRBD2. The CDR3 loop spans 16 amino acids. Unmatched junction bases numbered 11, after V lost 3 bases and J lost 6 bases. Germline V CDR1 and CDR2: LGHNA, YNFKEQ. The chain's CDR3 is CASSQAQRGISNEQFF. In DNA, the CDR3 is TGTGCCAGCAGCCAGGCCCAGCGGGGTATCTCCAATGAGCAGTTCTTC.

This clonotype turned up a few times. The chain couples TRBV7-9 to TRBJ2-7, with a weak D call TRBD2 (5 bases). Per germline, CDR1 SEHNR and CDR2 FQNEAQ (reference sequence). The V gene lost 5 bases and the J gene lost 5 bases, with 16 bases spanning the gap. The CDR3 spans 14 residues. CDR3 nucleotides: TGTGCCAGCAGCCCTAGCCCGGGTACCAACGAGCAGTACTTC. Protein product: CASSPSPGTNEQYF.

In DNA, the CDR3 is TGTGCCAGCAGCTTAGGGACTCGAAACGAGCAGTACTTC. As protein: CASSLGTRNEQYF. The chain has TRBV11-1 and TRBJ2-7, with D possibly matching TRBD2 (5 bases). Per germline, CDR1 SGHAT and CDR2 FQDESV (reference sequence). The CDR3 runs 13 residues. The germline V and J ends were trimmed by 1 base and 5 bases, with 9 bases remaining between them.

A remark on this clonotype: This may come from a read error, since a much larger clone is one base off. This chain links TRBV6-2 or TRBV6-3 with TRBJ2-6, with D unresolved. The length of the CDR3 is 14 residues. Germline-derived CDR1 and CDR2 are MNHEY and SVGEGT. V shed 1 base and J shed 0 bases, with 1 base lying between them. The CDR3 DNA follows: TGTGCCAGCAGTTACTACTCTGGGGCCAACGTCCTGACTTTC. As protein: CASSYYSGANVLTF.

This chain uses TRBV20-1 with TRBJ2-2, with D perhaps matching TRBD1 (6 bases). Germline V gene lookup returns CDR1 DFQATT and CDR2 SNEGSKA (reference sequence). This CDR3 region has 14 residues. Trimming took 5 bases from V and 2 from J, leaving 12 bases between them. The CDR3 here is CSASDRSNTGELFF. CDR3 nucleotide sequence: TGCAGTGCTTCGGACAGATCCAACACCGGGGAGCTGTTTTTT.

This clonotype was seen a single time. The chain is built from TRBV12-3 or TRBV12-4 and TRBJ1-5, with TRBD1 matching over 8 bases. The CDR3 has 14 amino acids. Trimming removed 5 bases from V and 8 bases from J; junction bases left unmatched: 8. CDR3 coding DNA: TGTGCCAGCAGTACAGGGGGAATCGGGGAGCCCCAGCATTTT. Its protein is CASSTGGIGEPQHF.

V gene TRBV6-5 combines with J gene TRBJ1-6, with unresolved D. V lost 0 bases, J lost 10 bases, and 16 bases lay in between. The CDR3 covers 16 residues. In germline, CDR1 is MNHEY, CDR2 SVGAGI. The CDR3 coding sequence is TGTGCCAGCAGTTACTCAGTGGGAACAGTAGAGTCACCCCTCCACTTT. This sequence encodes CASSYSVGTVESPLHF.

The V call is TRBV27, the J call TRBJ1-2; possible D gene TRBD1, 5 bases. Deletions cut 7 bases from V and 3 bases from J, with 12 bases between. This CDR3 contains 13 residues. Germline V gives CDR1 MNHEY, CDR2 SMNVEV (reference sequence). The CDR3 loop reads CASTPGGYYGYTF. DNA for the CDR3: TGTGCCAGCACCCCGGGGGGATACTATGGCTACACCTTC.

V and J are TRBV4-3 and TRBJ2-3; unclear D gene. Germline V gene sequence: CDR1 LGHNA, CDR2 YSLEER. This CDR3 spans 14 amino acids. Trimming left V 5 bases short and J 1 base short, with 10 bases between. The CDR3 loop reads CASSLLSGTDTQYF. Written as DNA, the CDR3 is TGCGCCAGCAGCTTGCTTAGTGGCACAGATACGCAGTATTTT.

About this clonotype: A much larger clone differs by one base, so this may be a read error. The V gene is TRBV7-9, the J gene TRBJ2-2; TRBD1 matches 7 bases. The CDR3 runs to 15 residues. Germline CDR1 is SEHNR and CDR2 is FQNEAQ (reference sequence). CDR3 loop: CASSLTRQGTGELVF. DNA for the CDR3: TGTGCCAGCAGCTTAACAAGACAGGGCACCGGGGAGCTGGTTTTT.